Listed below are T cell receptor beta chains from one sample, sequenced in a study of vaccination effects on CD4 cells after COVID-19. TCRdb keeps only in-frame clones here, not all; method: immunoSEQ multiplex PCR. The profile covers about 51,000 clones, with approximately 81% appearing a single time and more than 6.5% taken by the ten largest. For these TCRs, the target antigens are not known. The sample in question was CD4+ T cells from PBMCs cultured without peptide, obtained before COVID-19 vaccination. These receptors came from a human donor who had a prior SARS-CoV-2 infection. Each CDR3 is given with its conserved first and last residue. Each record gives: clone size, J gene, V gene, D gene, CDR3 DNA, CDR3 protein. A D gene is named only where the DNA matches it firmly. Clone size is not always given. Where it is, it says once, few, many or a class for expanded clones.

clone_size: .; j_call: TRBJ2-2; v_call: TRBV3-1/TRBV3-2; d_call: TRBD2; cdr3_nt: TGTGCCAGCAGCCAAGTGTCACTAGCGGGGAGGGGCGGGGAGCTGTTTTTT; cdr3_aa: CASSQVSLAGRGGELFF
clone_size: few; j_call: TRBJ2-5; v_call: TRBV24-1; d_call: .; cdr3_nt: TGTGCCACCAGTGATTTGTCTGTAGAGACCCAGTACTTC; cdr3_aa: CATSDLSVETQYF
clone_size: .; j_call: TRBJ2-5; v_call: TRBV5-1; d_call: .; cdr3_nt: TGCGCCAGCAGCTTGGCCGAGGTCGTCAGAGAGACCCAGTACTTC; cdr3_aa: CASSLAEVVRETQYF
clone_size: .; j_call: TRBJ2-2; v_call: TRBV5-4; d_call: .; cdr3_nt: TGTGCCAGCAGTCGGACAGTGGAAACCGGGGAGCTGTTTTTT; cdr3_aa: CASSRTVETGELFF
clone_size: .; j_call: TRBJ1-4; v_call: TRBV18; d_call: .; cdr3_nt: TGTGCCAGCTCACCACAACCAGTACCTGCAACTAATGAAAAACTGTTTTTT; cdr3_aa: CASSPQPVPATNEKLFF
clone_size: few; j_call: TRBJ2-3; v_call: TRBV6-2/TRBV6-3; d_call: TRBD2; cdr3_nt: TGTGCCAGCAGTTACGGACTAGCGGGAGTGTTGGCAGATACGCAGTATTTT; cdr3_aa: CASSYGLAGVLADTQYF
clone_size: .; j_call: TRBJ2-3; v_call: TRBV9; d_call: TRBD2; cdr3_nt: TGTGCCAGCAGCGTCGGCGGGAGGAACACAGATACGCAGTATTTT; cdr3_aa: CASSVGGRNTDTQYF
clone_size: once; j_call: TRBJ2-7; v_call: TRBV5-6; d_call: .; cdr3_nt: TGTGCCAGCAGCTTGGTTGACACAGACTACGAGCAGTACTTC; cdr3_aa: CASSLVDTDYEQYF
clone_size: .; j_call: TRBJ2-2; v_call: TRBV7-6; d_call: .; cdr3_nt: TGTGCCAGCAGCTTAATTAGGGTACAGAGGAACACCGGGGAGCTGTTTTTT; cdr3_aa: CASSLIRVQRNTGELFF
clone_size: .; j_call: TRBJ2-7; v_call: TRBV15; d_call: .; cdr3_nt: TGTGCCACCAGCAGAGGGGATTATTCTGCTAACGAGCAGTACTTC; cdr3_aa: CATSRGDYSANEQYF
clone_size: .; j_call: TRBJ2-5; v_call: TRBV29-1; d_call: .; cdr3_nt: TGCAGCGTTCGACTCTCCGGTGGACCCTTAGAGACCCAGTACTTC; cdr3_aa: CSVRLSGGPLETQYF
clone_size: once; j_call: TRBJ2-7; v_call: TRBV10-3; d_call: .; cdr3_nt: TGTGCCTCAGCCCAAATAGGTGGCGACGAGCAGTACTTC; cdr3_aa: CASAQIGGDEQYF
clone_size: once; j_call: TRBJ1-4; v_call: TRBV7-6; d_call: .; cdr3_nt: TGTGCCAGCAGCCGATACCCAGCTGGACTTAATGAAAAACTGTTTTTT; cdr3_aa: CASSRYPAGLNEKLFF
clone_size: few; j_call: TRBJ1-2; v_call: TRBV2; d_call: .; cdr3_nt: TGTGCCAGCAGTGAGCGCTGGGGAAACTATGGCTACACCTTC; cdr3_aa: CASSERWGNYGYTF
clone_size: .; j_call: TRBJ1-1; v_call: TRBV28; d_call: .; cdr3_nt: TGTGCCAGCAGCCGAAACCGGGACGCTTTCTTT; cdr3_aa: CASSRNRDAFF
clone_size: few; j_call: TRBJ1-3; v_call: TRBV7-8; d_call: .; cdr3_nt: TGTGCCAGCAGCCTGAACTCTGGAAACACCATATATTTT; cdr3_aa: CASSLNSGNTIYF
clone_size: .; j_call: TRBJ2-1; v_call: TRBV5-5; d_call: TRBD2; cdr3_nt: TGTGCCAGCAGCTTTTCCCCGACTAGCGGGCACTACAATGAGCAGTTCTTC; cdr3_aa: CASSFSPTSGHYNEQFF
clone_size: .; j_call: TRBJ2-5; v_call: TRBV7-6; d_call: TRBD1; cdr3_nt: TGTGCCAGCAGCTTCTTATCTAGGACAGGGGAAGAGACCCAGTACTTC; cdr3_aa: CASSFLSRTGEETQYF
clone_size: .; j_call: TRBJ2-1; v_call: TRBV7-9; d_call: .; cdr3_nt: TGTGCCAGCAGCTCGTGGACAGATTACAATGAGCAGTTCTTC; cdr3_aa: CASSSWTDYNEQFF
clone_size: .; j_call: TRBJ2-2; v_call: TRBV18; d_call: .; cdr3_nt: TGTGCCAGCTCACCCGGGCCGAACACCGGGGAGCTGTTTTTT; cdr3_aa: CASSPGPNTGELFF
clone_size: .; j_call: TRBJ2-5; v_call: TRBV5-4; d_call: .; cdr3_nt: TGTGCCAGCAGCTTTGCGGGTAGGGAGACCCAGTACTTC; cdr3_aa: CASSFAGRETQYF
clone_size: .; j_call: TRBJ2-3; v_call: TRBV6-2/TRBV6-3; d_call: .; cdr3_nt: TGTGCCAGCAGTCAAACCGATACGCAGTATTTT; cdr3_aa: CASSQTDTQYF
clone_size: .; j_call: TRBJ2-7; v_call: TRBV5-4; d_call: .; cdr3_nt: TGTGCCAGCAGCTTGGACGTTGGGGTGCAGTACTTC; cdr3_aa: CASSLDVGVQYF
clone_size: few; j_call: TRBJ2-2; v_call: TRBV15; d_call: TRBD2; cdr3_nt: TGTGCCACCAGCATGGGACTAGGTACCTCCGACACCGGGGAGCTGTTTTTT; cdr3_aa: CATSMGLGTSDTGELFF
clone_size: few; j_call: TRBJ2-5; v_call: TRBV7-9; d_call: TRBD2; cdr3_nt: TGTGCCAGCAGCCCTTCGACTAGCGGGTGGGGGGAAGAGACCCAGTACTTC; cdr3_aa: CASSPSTSGWGEETQYF
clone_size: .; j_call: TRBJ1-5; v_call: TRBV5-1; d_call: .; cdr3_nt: TGCGCCAGCAGCTTGGCGGGGGGCGCCGGTCAGCCCCAGCATTTT; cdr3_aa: CASSLAGGAGQPQHF
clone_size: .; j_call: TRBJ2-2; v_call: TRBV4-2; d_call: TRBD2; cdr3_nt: TGTGCCAGCAGCCAAGACAACGGACTAGCGGGAGGGCGAGGCGGGGAGCTGTTTTTT; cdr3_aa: CASSQDNGLAGGRGGELFF
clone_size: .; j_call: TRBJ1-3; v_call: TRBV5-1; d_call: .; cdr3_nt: TGCGCCAGCAGCCCGACAGCGGTCTCTGGAAACACCATATATTTT; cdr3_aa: CASSPTAVSGNTIYF
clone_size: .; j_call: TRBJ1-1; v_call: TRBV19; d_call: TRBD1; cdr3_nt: TGTGCCAGTAGTATAGGCGTTGGACAGGGCCCTCTGAACACTGAAGCTTTCTTT; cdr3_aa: CASSIGVGQGPLNTEAFF
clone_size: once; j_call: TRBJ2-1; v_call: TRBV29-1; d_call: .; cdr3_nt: TGCAGCGCCAGGCGTGGGGTAAACTTACCCGATGAGCAGTTCTTC; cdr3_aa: CSARRGVNLPDEQFF
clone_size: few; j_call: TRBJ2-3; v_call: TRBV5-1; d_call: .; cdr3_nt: TGCGCCAGCAGCTTGAGGGACACGGGCACGGATACGCAGTATTTT; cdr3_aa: CASSLRDTGTDTQYF
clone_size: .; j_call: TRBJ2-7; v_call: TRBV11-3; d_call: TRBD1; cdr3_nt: TGTGCCAGCAGCTCTCGAGGGACAGGTGACTACGAGCAGTACTTC; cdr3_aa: CASSSRGTGDYEQYF
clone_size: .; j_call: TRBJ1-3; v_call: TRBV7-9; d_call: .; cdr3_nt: TGTGCCAGCAGCTTTGGACGGAGCTCTGGAAACACCATATATTTT; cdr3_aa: CASSFGRSSGNTIYF
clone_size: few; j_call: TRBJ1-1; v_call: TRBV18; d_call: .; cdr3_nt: TGTGCCAGCTCACCGACATCGGCCGGGGACACTGAAGCTTTCTTT; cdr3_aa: CASSPTSAGDTEAFF
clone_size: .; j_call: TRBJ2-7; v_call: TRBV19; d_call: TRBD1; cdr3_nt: TGTGCCAGTTCAGACAGGGGGCGCGTTAACGAGCAGTACTTC; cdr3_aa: CASSDRGRVNEQYF
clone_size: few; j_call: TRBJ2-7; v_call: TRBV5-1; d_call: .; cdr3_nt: TGCGCCAGCAGCTTGGTGGCAGGGTCCAACGAGCAGTACTTC; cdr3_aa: CASSLVAGSNEQYF
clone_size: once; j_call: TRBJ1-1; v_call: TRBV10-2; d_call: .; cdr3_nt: TGCGCCAGCGTGTGGGACACTGAAGCTTTCTTT; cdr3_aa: CASVWDTEAFF
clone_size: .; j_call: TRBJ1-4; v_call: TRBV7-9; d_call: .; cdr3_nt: TGTGCCAGCAGCCTCTCAGGGGCCCCCAATGAAAAACTGTTTTTT; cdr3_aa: CASSLSGAPNEKLFF
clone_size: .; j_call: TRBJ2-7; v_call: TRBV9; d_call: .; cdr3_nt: TGTGCCAGCAGCGTAGCGGGGTACTCCTACGAGCAGTACTTC; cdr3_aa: CASSVAGYSYEQYF
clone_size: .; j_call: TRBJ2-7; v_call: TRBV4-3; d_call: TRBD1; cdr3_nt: TGCGCCAGCAGCCACCGGGACAGGTGGATCGAGCAGTACTTC; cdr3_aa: CASSHRDRWIEQYF
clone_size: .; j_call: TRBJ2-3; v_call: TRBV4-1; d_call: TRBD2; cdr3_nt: TGCGCCAGCAGCCAAGATTTCGCGGGGGGGCCCATGGCAGATACGCAGTATTTT; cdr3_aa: CASSQDFAGGPMADTQYF
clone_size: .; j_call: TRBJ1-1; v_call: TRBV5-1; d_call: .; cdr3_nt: TGCGCCAGCAGCGGACAAGGGCGGGGTAACACTGAAGCTTTCTTT; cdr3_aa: CASSGQGRGNTEAFF
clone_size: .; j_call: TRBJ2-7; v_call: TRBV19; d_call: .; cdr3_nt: TGTGCCAGTAGTATGGTTGTAGGTACAACGAGCTCCTACGAGCAGTACTTC; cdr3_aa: CASSMVVGTTSSYEQYF
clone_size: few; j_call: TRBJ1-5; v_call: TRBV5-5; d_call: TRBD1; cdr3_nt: TGTGCCAGCAGCCACAGACAGGGGGCCGGCAATCAGCCCCAGCATTTT; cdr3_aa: CASSHRQGAGNQPQHF
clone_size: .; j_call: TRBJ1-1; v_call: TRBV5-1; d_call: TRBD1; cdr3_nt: TGCGCCAGCACCTCCGGGACAGTGAACACTGAAGCTTTCTTT; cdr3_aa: CASTSGTVNTEAFF
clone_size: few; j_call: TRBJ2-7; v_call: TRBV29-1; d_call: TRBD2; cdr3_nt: TGCAGCGTTGAACTAGCGGGAGATTGGGGGGGTTACGAGCAGTACTTC; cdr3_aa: CSVELAGDWGGYEQYF
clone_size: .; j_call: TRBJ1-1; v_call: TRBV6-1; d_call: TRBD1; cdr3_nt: TGTGCCAGCAGTGAAAGGACAGGGGCTATCACTGAAGCTTTCTTT; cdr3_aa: CASSERTGAITEAFF
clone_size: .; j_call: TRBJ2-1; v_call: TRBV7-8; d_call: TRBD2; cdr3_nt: TGTGCCAGCAACCTAGCGGGGGGCAAGGATGAGCAGTTCTTC; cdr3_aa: CASNLAGGKDEQFF
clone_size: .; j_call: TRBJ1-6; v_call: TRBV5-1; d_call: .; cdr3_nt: TGCGCCAGCAGCTTGGCAGGGAATAATTCACCCCTCCACTTT; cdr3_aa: CASSLAGNNSPLHF
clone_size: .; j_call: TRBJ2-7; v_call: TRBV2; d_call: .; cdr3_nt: TGTGCCAGCAGAGAAAGGCGACCGGTCTCCTACGAGCAGTACTTC; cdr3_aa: CASRERRPVSYEQYF
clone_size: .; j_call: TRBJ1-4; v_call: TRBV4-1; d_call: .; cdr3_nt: TGCGCCAGCAGCCCCAGGTATAGGTGGGGGACTAATGAAAAACTGTTTTTT; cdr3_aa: CASSPRYRWGTNEKLFF
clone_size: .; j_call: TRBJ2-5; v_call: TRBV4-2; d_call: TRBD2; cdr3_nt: TGTGCCAGCAGCCAAGATGAGGCGGGAGTAGAAGAGACCCAGTACTTC; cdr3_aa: CASSQDEAGVEETQYF
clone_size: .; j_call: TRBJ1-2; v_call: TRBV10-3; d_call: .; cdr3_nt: TGTGCCATCAGTGCCTCCTCGACAGTGTCCTATGGCTACACCTTC; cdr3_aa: CAISASSTVSYGYTF